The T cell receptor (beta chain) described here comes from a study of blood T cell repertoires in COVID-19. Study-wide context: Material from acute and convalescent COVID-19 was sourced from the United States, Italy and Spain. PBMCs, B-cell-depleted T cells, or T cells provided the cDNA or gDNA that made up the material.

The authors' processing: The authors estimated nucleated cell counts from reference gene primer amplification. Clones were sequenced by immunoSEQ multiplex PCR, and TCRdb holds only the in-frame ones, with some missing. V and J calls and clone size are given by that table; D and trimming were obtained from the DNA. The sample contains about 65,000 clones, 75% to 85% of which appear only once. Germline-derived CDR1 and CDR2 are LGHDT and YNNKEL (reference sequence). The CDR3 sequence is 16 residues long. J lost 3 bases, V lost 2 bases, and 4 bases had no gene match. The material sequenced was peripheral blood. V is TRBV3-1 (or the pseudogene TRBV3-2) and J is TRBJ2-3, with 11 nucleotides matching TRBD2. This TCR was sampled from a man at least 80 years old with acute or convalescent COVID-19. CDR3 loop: CASSQFSGGGTDTQYF. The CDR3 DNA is TGTGCCAGCAGCCAATTTAGCGGGGGGGGGACAGATACGCAGTATTTT.